A selection of T cell receptor beta chains follows, all from one sample in a study of blood T cell repertoires in COVID-19. Clones were sequenced by immunoSEQ multiplex PCR, and TCRdb holds only the in-frame ones, with some missing. The sample has some 390,000 clones, around 91% seen once. The sample comprised PBMCs or T cells enriched from blood (not recorded which). The source is a man aged 30 to 45 who had recovered from COVID-19. Each CDR3 is given with its conserved first and last residue. A D gene is named only where the DNA matches it firmly.

TRBJ1-2,TRBV5-6,NA,CASSPGGLTNYGYTF,TGTGCCAGCAGCCCCGGCGGCTTGACTAACTATGGCTACACCTTC
TRBJ2-4,TRBV7-2,TRBD2,CASSRGTTGQKNIQYF,TGTGCCAGCAGCCGCGGGACTACTGGGCAAAAAAACATTCAGTACTTC
TRBJ2-3,TRBV7-3,NA,CASSLNLFPDTHSTDTQYF,TGTGCCAGCAGCTTAAATCTCTTCCCGGACACCCACAGCACAGATACGCAGTATTTT
TRBJ2-7,TRBV27,NA,CASRAFEGSYEQYF,TGTGCCAGCCGGGCCTTCGAGGGAAGCTACGAGCAGTACTTC
TRBJ2-1,TRBV7-2,TRBD2,CASSLTSGGYNEQFF,TGTGCCAGCAGCTTAACTAGCGGGGGCTACAATGAGCAGTTCTTC
TRBJ1-3,TRBV28,NA,CASTAVGGPGIGNTIYF,TGTGCCAGCACCGCGGTTGGCGGCCCGGGAATTGGAAACACCATATATTTT
TRBJ2-3,TRBV25-1,TRBD2,CASSASGRAADTQYF,TGTGCCAGCAGTGCTAGCGGGAGGGCCGCGGATACGCAGTATTTT
TRBJ2-3,TRBV9,NA,CASSAYRADTQYF,TGTGCCAGCAGCGCGTACAGGGCAGATACGCAGTATTTT
TRBJ2-7,TRBV5-6,TRBD2,CASSPFSGRDYEQYF,TGTGCCAGCAGCCCCTTTAGCGGGAGAGACTACGAGCAGTACTTC
TRBJ2-7,TRBV6-5,NA,CASRPGSSYEQYF,TGTGCCAGCAGGCCGGGATCCTCCTACGAGCAGTACTTC